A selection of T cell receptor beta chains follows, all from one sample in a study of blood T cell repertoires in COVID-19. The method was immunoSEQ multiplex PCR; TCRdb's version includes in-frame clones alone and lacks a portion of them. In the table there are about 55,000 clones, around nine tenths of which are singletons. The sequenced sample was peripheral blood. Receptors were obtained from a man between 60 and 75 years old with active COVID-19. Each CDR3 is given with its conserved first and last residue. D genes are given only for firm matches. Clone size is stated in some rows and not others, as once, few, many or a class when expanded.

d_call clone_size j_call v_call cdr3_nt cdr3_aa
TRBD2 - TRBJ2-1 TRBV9 TGTGCCAGCAGCCACCGTGGACTAGCGGGATACAATGAGCAGTTCTTC CASSHRGLAGYNEQFF
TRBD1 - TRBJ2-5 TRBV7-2 TGTGCCAGCAGCCAGGGGGGACAGGGGGCGTTGGAGACCCAGTACTTC CASSQGGQGALETQYF
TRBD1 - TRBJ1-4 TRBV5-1 TGCGCCAGCAGCTTGGGCCCCGGGACAGGGAATGAAAAACTGTTTTTT CASSLGPGTGNEKLFF
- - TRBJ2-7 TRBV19 TGTGCCAGTAGTATGGGGGGAGGCGAGCAGTACTTC CASSMGGGEQYF
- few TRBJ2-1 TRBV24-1 TGTGCCACCAAAACAGGGTCAGAGTTCTTC CATKTGSEFF
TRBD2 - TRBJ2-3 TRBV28 TGTGCCAGCAGTCATGGGACTAGCGGTAGCACAGATACGCAGTATTTT CASSHGTSGSTDTQYF
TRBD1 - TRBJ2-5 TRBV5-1 TGCGCCAGCAGCTTGAGGACAGGGGCGGAGGAGACCCAGTACTTC CASSLRTGAEETQYF
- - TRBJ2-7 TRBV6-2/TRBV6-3 TGTGCCAGCAGTTACTACGGGAGCGCCCCCTACGAGCAGTACTTC CASSYYGSAPYEQYF
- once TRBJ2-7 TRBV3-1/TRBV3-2 TGTGCCAGCACGTCGGCCGGGGACGAGCAGTACTTC CASTSAGDEQYF
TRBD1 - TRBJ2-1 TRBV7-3 TGTGCCAGCAGCTTAATGACAGGGGTAGGGAATGAGCAGTTCTTC CASSLMTGVGNEQFF
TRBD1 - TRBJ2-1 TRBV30 TGTGCCTGGAGTGCTGGGGAGACAGGGCGGGATGAGCAGTTCTTC CAWSAGETGRDEQFF
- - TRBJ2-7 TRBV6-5 TGTGCCAGCAGTTATGGGACGCGGGACTACGAGCAGTACTTC CASSYGTRDYEQYF
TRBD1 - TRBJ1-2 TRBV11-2 TGTGCCAGCAGCTCAGGACAGGGTGGATATGGCTACACCTTC CASSSGQGGYGYTF
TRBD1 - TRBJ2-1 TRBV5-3 TGTGCCAGAAGCCTCAACAACAGGGGGCGGAATGAGCAGTTCTTC CARSLNNRGRNEQFF
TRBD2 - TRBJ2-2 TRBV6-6 TGTGCCAGCAGTCCGACTAGCGGGAGGCCCCAACCCGGGGAGCTGTTTTTT CASSPTSGRPQPGELFF
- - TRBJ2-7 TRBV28 TGTGCCAGCTTGGACTATACCTCCCGCGAGCAGTACTTC CASLDYTSREQYF
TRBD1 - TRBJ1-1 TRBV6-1 TGTGCCAGCAGTGAATACAGGGGTAGGACTGAAGCTTTCTTT CASSEYRGRTEAFF
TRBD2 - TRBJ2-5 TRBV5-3 TGTGCCAGAAGTTTTTTGTGGCCCGGACGTAGGACTAGCGAGGAGACCCAGTACTTC CARSFLWPGRRTSEETQYF
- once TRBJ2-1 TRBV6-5 TGTGCCAGCAGTTACCTAAGAGGGAGGTCCTACAATGAGCAGTTCTTC CASSYLRGRSYNEQFF
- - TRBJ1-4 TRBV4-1 TGCGCCAGCAGCCTTAGGGGGGGGGCCGGGGAAAAACTGTTTTTT CASSLRGGAGEKLFF
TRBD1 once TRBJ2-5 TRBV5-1 TGCGCCAGCAGCTTAAATAACAGGGGGCTCGGGGAGACCCAGTACTTC CASSLNNRGLGETQYF
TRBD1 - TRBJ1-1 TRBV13 TGTGCCAGCAGCCCTATGGACAGGGGAAACACTGAAGCTTTCTTT CASSPMDRGNTEAFF
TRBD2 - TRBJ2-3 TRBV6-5 TGTGCCAGCAGTTACTCTTATCTAGCGGTAACAGATACGCAGTATTTT CASSYSYLAVTDTQYF
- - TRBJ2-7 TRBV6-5 TGTGCCAGCAGTTCCCAGGTGGGCGAGCAGTACTTC CASSSQVGEQYF
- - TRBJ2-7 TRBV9 TGTGCCAGCAGCGTGGGGACATTAGGCTACGAGCAGTACTTC CASSVGTLGYEQYF
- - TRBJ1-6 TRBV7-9 TGTGCCAGCAGCCCAGGGACAAATCACCTCTATAATTCACCCCTCCACTTT CASSPGTNHLYNSPLHF
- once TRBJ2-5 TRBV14 TGTGCCAGCAGCCAAGTTGGAGGAAAGGAGACCCAGTACTTC CASSQVGGKETQYF
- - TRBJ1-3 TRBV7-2 TGTGCCAGCAGCCCCCGCCTCGGCGGAGGAAACACCATATATTTT CASSPRLGGGNTIYF
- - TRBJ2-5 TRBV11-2 TGTGCCAGCAGCCCAATCTCCTCTAGTCCCGGGACCCAGTACTTC CASSPISSSPGTQYF
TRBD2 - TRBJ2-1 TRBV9 TGTGCCAGCAGCGACAATCTACAGGGGCCGGAGCGGGAGGCCTCCTACAATGAGCAGTTCTTC CASSDNLQGPEREASYNEQFF
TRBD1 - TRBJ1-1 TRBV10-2 TGCGCCACCGGACAGGAGACCTCGGGCACTGAAGCTTTCTTT CATGQETSGTEAFF
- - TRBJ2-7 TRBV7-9 TGTGCCAGCAGCCCAGGGTTACGGGGGAGCTCCTACGAGCAGTACTTC CASSPGLRGSSYEQYF
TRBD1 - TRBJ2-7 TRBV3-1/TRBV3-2 TGTGCCAGCTCTCGGGGACAGGGCATCTACGAGCAGTACTTC CASSRGQGIYEQYF